The clone carrying this T cell receptor beta chain was observed a handful of times. This CDR3 has 13 amino acids. Germline CDR1 SEHNR, CDR2 FQNEAQ (reference sequence). The germline V and J ends were trimmed by 3 bases and 5 bases, with 10 bases remaining between them. As every portion of the isolated RNA was reverse transcribed, the sequencing read expressed TCRB transcripts. The table came from immunoSEQ multiplex PCR; TCRdb's copy has only in-frame clones and leaves some out. The sample consists of approximately 170,000 clones, over 7.5% of them appearing once. The data were taken from a study of beta chain features in type 1 diabetes.

The genes are TRBV7-9 and TRBJ2-5; no clear D. The TCR originated in a woman aged 18-29 years in good health. Sequenced input: central memory CD4+ T cells from blood. DNA of the CDR3: TGTGCCAGCAGCTTTGGTAGCTGGGAGACCCAGTACTTC. It translates to CASSFGSWETQYF.